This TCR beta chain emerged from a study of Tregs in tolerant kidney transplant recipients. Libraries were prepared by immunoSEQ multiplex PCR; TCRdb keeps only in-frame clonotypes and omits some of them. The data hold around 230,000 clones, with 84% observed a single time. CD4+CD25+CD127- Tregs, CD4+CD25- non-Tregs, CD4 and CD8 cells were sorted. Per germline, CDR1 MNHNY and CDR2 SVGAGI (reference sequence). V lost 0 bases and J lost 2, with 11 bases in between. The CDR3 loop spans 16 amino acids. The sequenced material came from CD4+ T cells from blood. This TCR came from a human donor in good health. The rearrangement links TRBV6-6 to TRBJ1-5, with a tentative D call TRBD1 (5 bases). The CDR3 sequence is CASSYSFRAGNQPQHF. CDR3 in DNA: TGTGCCAGCAGTTACTCGTTCAGGGCCGGCAATCAGCCCCAGCATTTT.